A selection of T cell receptor beta chains follows, all from one sample in a study of cytomegalovirus exposure and HLA in healthy donors. Assay: immunoSEQ multiplex PCR; the TCRdb copy retains only in-frame clones and omits some. This table holds 200,000 to 250,000 clones, 75% to 90% found once. Material for sequencing was PBMCs. The receptor source for this set is a woman aged 30 to 39 in good health and CMV-seropositive. CDR3s include the opening cysteine and the closing phenylalanine or tryptophan. D genes are given only for firm matches. Expanded clones get a size class; other rows say once, few or many, or leave the size out.

>-|TRBJ2-5|TRBD1|TRBV9
TGTGCCAGCAGCGTAGCTGGGGACAGTGGAGGTGAGACCCAGTACTTC
CASSVAGDSGGETQYF
>-|TRBJ1-5|-|TRBV15
TGTGCCACCAGCAGAGGCGTTGGGCAGCCCCAGCATTTT
CATSRGVGQPQHF
>-|TRBJ2-7|-|TRBV27
TGTGCCAGCAAACGGTCTGGTGGGTACGAGCAGTACTTC
CASKRSGGYEQYF
>-|TRBJ2-2|TRBD2|TRBV27
TGTGCCAGCAGTTTATCCTCTAGCGGGAGGCGGGAGCTGTTTTTT
CASSLSSSGRRELFF
>few|TRBJ2-7|TRBD1|TRBV5-1
TGCGCCAGCAGACGAGACAGGGCCTACGAGCAGTACTTC
CASRRDRAYEQYF
>-|TRBJ2-7|TRBD2|TRBV6-1
TGTGCCAGCAGTGAAATTGCAGCGGGAGTAACCTACGAGCAGTACTTC
CASSEIAAGVTYEQYF
>-|TRBJ1-2|-|TRBV4-3
TGCGCCAGCAGCCAAGATAGGATAACAGGTTATGGCTACACCTTC
CASSQDRITGYGYTF
>once|TRBJ2-5|TRBD2|TRBV6-5
TGTGCCAGCAGTCGGACTAGTGCGTGGGAGACCCAGTACTTC
CASSRTSAWETQYF
>-|TRBJ2-5|-|TRBV6-1
TGTGCCAGCAGTGAATATACCCAAAGAGAGACCCAGTACTTC
CASSEYTQRETQYF
>-|TRBJ1-2|-|TRBV28
TGTGCCAGCAGTATAATCGACGGGTCTTATGGCTACACCTTC
CASSIIDGSYGYTF
>-|TRBJ1-2|TRBD1|TRBV9
TGTGCCAGCAGCGCCGGAGACAGGGGGCCTGGCTACACCTTC
CASSAGDRGPGYTF
>once|TRBJ2-3|-|TRBV2
TGTGCCAGCAGTGTACGCGAGACAGATACGCAGTATTTT
CASSVRETDTQYF
>few|TRBJ1-5|-|TRBV28
TGTGCCAGCGGGCGGCACTATAGCAATCAGCCCCAGCATTTT
CASGRHYSNQPQHF
>once|TRBJ1-4|TRBD1|TRBV7-9
TGTGCCAGCAGCCCAAATCAGAGAGGGACAGGGAATGAAAAACTGTTTTTT
CASSPNQRGTGNEKLFF
>-|TRBJ1-5|TRBD1|TRBV7-9
TGTGCCAGCAGCCGAACAGAACTCGGGGACAGGGGGGATCAGCCCCAGCATTTT
CASSRTELGDRGDQPQHF
>-|TRBJ1-1|-|TRBV6-5
TGTGCCAGCAGTTACTCGAGGAAGATGAACACTGAAGCTTTCTTT
CASSYSRKMNTEAFF
>-|TRBJ2-7|TRBD2|TRBV10-2
TGCGCCAGCAGTGAGGGACTAGCGGGAGCCCAGCTGCCCTACGAGCAGTACTTC
CASSEGLAGAQLPYEQYF